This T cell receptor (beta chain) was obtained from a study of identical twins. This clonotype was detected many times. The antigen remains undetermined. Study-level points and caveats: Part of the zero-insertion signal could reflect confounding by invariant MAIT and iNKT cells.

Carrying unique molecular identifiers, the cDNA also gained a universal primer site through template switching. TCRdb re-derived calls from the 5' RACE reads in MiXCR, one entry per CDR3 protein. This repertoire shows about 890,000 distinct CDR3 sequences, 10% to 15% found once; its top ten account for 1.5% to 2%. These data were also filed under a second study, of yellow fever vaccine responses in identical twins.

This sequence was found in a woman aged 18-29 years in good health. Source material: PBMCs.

CDR3 bases: TGTGCCAGCAGTCCCGGACTAGCGGGACTCACAGATACGCAGTATTTT. Protein sequence: CASSPGLAGLTDTQYF. The J gene is TRBJ2-3, the V gene TRBV12-3 or TRBV12-4; 12 bases are a match to TRBD2. The CDR3 runs 16 residues. With V trimmed by 5 bases and J by 2 bases, 5 bases remained unmatched.